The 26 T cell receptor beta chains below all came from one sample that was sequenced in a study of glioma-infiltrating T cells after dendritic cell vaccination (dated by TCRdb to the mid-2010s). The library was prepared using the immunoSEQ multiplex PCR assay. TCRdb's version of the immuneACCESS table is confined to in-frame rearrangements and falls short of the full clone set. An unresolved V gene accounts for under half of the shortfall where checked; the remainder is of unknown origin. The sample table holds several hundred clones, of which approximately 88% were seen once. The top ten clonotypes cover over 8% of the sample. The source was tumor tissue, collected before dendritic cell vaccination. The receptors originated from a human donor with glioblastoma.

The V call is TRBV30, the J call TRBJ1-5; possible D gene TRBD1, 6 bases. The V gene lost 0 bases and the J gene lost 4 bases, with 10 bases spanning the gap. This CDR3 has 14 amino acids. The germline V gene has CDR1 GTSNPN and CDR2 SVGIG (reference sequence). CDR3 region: CAWSVTGRNQPQHF. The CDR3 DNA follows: TGTGCCTGGAGTGTTACAGGGCGAAATCAGCCCCAGCATTTT.

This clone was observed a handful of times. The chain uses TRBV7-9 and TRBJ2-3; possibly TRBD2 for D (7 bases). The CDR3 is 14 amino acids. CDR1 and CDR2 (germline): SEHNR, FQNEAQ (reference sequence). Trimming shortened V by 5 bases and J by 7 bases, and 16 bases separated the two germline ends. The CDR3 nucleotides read TGTGCCAGCAGCGAGGAGGGGGGGGCGCATACGCAGTATTTT. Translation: CASSEEGGAHTQYF.

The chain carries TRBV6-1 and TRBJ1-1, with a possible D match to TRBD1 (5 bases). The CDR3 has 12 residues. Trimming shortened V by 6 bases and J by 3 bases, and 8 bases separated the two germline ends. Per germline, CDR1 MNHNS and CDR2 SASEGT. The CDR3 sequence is CASRQEYTEAFF. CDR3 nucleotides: TGTGCCAGCAGACAGGAGTACACTGAAGCTTTCTTT.

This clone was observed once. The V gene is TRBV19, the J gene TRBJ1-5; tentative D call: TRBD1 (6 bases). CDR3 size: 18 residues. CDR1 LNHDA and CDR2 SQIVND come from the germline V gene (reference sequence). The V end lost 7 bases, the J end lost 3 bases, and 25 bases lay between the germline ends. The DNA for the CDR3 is TGTGCCAGTACAGACTCCCCAATCCAGGGGTTCCTCAATCAGCCCCAGCATTTT. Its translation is CASTDSPIQGFLNQPQHF.

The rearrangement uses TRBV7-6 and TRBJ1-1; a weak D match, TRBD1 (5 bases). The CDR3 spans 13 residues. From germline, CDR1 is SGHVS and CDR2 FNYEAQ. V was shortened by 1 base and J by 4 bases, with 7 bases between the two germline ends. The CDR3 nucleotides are TGTGCCAGCAGCTTAGGGGGGGGCACTGAAGCTTTCTTT. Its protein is CASSLGGGTEAFF.

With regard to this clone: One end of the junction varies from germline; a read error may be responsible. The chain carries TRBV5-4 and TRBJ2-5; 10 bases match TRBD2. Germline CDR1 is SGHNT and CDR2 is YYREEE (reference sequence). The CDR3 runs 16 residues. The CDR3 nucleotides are TGTGTCAGCAACCCCTCTAGCGGGGGCGGGGTGGAGACCCAGTACTTC. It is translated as CVSNPSSGGGVETQYF.

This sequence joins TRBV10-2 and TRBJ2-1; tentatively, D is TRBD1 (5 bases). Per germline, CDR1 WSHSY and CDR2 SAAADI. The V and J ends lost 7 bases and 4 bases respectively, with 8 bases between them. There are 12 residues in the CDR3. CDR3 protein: CASNQGYNEQFF. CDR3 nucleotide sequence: TGCGCCAGCAACCAGGGATACAATGAGCAGTTCTTC.

Here the CDR3 DNA reads TGCGCCAGCAGCCAAGATCTTAGGACAGGAGTGGAGACCCAGTACTTC. This sequence encodes CASSQDLRTGVETQYF. V and J are TRBV4-1 and TRBJ2-5; TRBD1 matches at 7 bases. Germline CDR1 MGHRA, CDR2 YSYEKL. The CDR3 is 16 amino acids. V shed 0 bases and J 5 bases; nucleotides not matched to a gene: 9.

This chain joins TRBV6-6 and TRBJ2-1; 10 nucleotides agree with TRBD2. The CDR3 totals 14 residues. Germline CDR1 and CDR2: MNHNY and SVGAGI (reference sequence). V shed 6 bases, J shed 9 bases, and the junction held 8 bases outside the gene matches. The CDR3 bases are TGTGCCAGCAGCTCCGGGACTAGCGCGACTGAGCAGTTCTTC. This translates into CASSSGTSATEQFF.

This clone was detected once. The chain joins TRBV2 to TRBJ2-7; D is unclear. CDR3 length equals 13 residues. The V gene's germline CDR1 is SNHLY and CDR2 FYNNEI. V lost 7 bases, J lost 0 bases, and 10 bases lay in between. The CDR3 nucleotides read TGTGCCAGCACGCGGCGGAGCTCCTACGAGCAGTACTTC. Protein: CASTRRSSYEQYF.

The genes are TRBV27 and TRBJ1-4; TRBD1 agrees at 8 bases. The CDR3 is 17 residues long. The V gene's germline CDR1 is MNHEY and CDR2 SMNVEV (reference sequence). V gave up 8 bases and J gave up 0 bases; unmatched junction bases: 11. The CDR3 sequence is CASGKSDRDATNEKLFF. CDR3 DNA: TGTGCCAGCGGAAAATCGGACAGGGATGCAACTAATGAAAAACTGTTTTTT. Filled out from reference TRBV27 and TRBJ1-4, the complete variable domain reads EAQVTQNPRYLITVTGKKLTVTCSQNMNHEYMSWYRQDPGLGLRQIYYSMNVEVTDKGDVPEGYKVSRKEKRNFPLILESPSPNQTSLYFCASGKSDRDATNEKLFFGSGTQLSVL.

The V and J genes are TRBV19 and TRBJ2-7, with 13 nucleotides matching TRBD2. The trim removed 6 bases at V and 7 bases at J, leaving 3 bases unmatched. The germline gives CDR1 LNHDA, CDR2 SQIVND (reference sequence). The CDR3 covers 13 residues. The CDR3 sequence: CASSGLAGDEQYF. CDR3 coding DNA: TGTGCCAGTAGCGGACTAGCGGGGGATGAGCAGTACTTC.

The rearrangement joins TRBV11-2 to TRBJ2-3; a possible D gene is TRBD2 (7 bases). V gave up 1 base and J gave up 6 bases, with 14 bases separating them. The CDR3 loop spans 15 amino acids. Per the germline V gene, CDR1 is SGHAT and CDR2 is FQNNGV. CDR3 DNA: TGTGCCAGCAGCTTAGTTCGGGGGGCCGGCGATACGCAGTATTTT. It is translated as CASSLVRGAGDTQYF.

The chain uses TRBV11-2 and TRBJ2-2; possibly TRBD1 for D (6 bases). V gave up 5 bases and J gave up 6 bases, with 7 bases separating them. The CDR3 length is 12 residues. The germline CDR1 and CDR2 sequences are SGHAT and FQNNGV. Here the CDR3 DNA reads TGTGCCAGCAGCCAGGGGTCCGGGGAGCTGTTTTTT. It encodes CASSQGSGELFF.

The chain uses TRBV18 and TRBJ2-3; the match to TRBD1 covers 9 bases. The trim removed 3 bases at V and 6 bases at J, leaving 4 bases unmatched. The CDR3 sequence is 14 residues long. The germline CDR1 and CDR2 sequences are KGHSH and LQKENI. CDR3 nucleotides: TGTGCCAGCTCACCGCCACAGGGGGCGGATACGCAGTATTTT. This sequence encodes CASSPPQGADTQYF.

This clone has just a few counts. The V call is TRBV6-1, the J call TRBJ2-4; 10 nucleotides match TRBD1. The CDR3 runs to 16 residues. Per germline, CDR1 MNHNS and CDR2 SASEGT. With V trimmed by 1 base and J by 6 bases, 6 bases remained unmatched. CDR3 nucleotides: TGTGCCAGCAGTGAAGTAGGACAGGGGGGCAGAAACATTCAGTACTTC. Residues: CASSEVGQGGRNIQYF.

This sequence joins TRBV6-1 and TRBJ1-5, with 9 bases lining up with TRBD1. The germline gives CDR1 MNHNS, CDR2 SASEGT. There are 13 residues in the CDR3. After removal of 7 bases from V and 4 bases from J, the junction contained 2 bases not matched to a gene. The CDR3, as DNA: TGTGCCAGCACCGGGACAGGGAATCAGCCCCAGCATTTT. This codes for CASTGTGNQPQHF.

The CDR3: CASSFQGVGNTEAFF. The DNA for the CDR3 is TGCGCCAGCAGCTTTCAGGGGGTTGGGAACACTGAAGCTTTCTTT. This chain connects TRBV5-1 to TRBJ1-1; 7 nucleotides line up with TRBD1. CDR1 is SGHRS, CDR2 YFSETQ, per germline. The CDR3 has 15 residues. Trimming took 2 bases from V and 1 from J; bases not matched to a gene: 5.

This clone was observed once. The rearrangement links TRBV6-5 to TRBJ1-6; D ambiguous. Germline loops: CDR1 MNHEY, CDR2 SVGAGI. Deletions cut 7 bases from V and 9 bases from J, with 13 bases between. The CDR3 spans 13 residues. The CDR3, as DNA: TGTGCCAGCACCGACGGCGGGGTTTCACCCCTCCACTTT. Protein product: CASTDGGVSPLHF.

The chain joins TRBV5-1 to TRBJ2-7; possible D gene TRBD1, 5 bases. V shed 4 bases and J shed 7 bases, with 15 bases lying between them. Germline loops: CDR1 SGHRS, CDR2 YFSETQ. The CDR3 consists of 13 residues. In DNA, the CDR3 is TGCGCCAGCAGCGAGGACACATCTCGGGAGCAGTACTTC. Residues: CASSEDTSREQYF.

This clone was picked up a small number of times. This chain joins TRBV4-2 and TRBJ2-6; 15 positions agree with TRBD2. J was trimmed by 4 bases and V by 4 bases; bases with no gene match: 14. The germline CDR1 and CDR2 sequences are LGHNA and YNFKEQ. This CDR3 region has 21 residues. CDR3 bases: TGTGCCAGCAGCCCGAACGTCCGGACTAGCGGGGGGGCACCCGGGGCCAACGTCCTGACTTTC. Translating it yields CASSPNVRTSGGAPGANVLTF.

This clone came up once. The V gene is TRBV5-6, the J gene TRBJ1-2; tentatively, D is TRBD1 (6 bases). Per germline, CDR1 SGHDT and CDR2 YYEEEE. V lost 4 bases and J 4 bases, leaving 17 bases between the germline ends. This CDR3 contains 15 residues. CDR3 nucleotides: TGTGCCAGCAGCCTGCGCGGGGGCGGGGTCTATGGCTACACCTTC. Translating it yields CASSLRGGGVYGYTF.

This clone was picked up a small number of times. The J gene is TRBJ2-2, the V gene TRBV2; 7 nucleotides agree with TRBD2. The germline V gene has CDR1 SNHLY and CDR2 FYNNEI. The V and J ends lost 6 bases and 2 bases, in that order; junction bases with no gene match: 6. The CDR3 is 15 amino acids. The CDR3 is CASRGASGNTGELFF. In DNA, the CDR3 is TGTGCCAGCAGAGGGGCTAGCGGTAACACCGGGGAGCTGTTTTTT.

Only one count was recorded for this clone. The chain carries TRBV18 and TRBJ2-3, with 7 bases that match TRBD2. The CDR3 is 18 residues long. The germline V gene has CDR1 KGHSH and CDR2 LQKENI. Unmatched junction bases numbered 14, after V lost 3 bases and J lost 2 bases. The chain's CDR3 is CASSPIRRRGGDTDTQYF. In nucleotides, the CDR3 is TGTGCCAGCTCACCTATCAGACGTCGGGGAGGGGACACAGATACGCAGTATTTT.

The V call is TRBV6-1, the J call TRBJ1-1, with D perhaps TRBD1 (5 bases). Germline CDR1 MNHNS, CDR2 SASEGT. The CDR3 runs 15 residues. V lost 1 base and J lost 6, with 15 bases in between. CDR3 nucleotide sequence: TGTGCCAGCAGTGAAGGTCCAGGGCTTTCCTCTGAAGCTTTCTTT. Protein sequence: CASSEGPGLSSEAFF.

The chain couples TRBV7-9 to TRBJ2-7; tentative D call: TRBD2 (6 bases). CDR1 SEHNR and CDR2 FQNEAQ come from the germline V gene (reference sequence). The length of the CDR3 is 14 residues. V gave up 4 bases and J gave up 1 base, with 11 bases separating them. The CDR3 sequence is CASSSSLASYEQYF. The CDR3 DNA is TGTGCCAGCAGCTCCTCGCTAGCGTCCTACGAGCAGTACTTC.